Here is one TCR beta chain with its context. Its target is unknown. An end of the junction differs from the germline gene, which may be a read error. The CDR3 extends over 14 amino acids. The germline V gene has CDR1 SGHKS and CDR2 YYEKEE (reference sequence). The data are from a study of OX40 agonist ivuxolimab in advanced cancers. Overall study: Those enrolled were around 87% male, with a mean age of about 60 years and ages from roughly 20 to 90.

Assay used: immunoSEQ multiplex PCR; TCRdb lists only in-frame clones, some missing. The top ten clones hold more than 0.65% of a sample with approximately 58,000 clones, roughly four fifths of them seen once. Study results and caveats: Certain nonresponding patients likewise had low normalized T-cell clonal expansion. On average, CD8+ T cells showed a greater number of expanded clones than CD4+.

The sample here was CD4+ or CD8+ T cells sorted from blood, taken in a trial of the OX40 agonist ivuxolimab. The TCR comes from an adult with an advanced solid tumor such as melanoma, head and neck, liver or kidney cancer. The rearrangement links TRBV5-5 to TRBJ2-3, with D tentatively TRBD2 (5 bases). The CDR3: CASSPGVGTDTQYF. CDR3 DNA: TGTGCCAGCAGCCCCGGGGTCGGCACGGATACGCAGTATTTT.